A selection of T cell receptor beta chains follows, all from one sample in a study of T cell changes during pregnancy in multiple sclerosis. The data were produced by immunoSEQ multiplex PCR, yet TCRdb's version contains in-frame clones alone and is incomplete. The sample has 43,000 or so clones, 80% to 95% seen once. Sequenced material: peripheral blood, taken in the third trimester of pregnancy. The receptors were sampled from a female donor with multiple sclerosis, enrolled in a pregnancy study. CDR3s include the opening cysteine and the closing phenylalanine or tryptophan. The D gene is left open where the match is weak. Rows give clone size only sometimes, using once, few, many, or a class for an expanded clone.

J	D	V	size	CDR3	DNA
TRBJ1-1	-	TRBV7-8	once	CASLQGLNTEAFF	TGTGCCAGCCTACAGGGATTGAACACTGAAGCTTTCTTT
TRBJ2-7	TRBD1	TRBV18	-	CASSPPSQGVYEQYF	TGTGCCAGCTCACCACCTTCACAGGGGGTCTACGAGCAGTACTTC
TRBJ2-3	-	TRBV28	-	CASSNPGLGTDTQYF	TGTGCCAGCAGTAACCCAGGGTTGGGCACAGATACGCAGTATTTT
TRBJ1-6	-	TRBV9	-	CASSVVGANRNSPLHF	TGTGCCAGCAGCGTAGTGGGGGCGAATAGAAATTCACCCCTCCACTTT
TRBJ1-5	-	TRBV4-1	-	CASSQDVGAGGQPQHF	TGCGCCAGCAGCCAAGATGTAGGGGCCGGCGGTCAGCCCCAGCATTTT
TRBJ2-1	-	TRBV14	-	CASSQEVRRRDEQFF	TGTGCCAGCAGCCAAGAAGTTCGGAGGAGGGATGAGCAGTTCTTC
TRBJ1-2	-	TRBV5-8	-	CASSLEGDYGYTF	TGTGCCAGCAGCTTGGAGGGGGACTATGGCTACACCTTC
TRBJ2-7	TRBD2	TRBV6-1	-	CASSASGEHCEQYF	TGTGCCAGCAGTGCTAGCGGGGAACATTGCGAGCAGTACTTC
TRBJ1-1	-	TRBV7-9	-	CASRSGGMNTEAFF	TGTGCCAGCAGATCCGGGGGGATGAACACTGAAGCTTTCTTT
TRBJ1-4	TRBD1	TRBV29-1	-	CSAQGTAGNEKLFF	TGCAGCGCTCAGGGGACAGCGGGTAATGAAAAACTGTTTTTT
TRBJ1-2	TRBD1	TRBV6-5	once	CASAWTGEGGYTF	TGTGCCAGCGCGTGGACAGGGGAAGGTGGCTACACCTTC
TRBJ2-7	TRBD2	TRBV7-2	-	CASSMGLAGGPYYEQYF	TGTGCCAGCAGCATGGGACTAGCGGGAGGGCCGTACTACGAGCAGTACTTC
TRBJ2-7	-	TRBV18	-	CASSPVGRGSYEQYF	TGTGCCAGCTCACCAGTAGGCAGGGGTTCCTACGAGCAGTACTTC
TRBJ2-3	TRBD2	TRBV4-2	-	CASSQASGSADTQYF	TGTGCCAGCAGCCAAGCTAGCGGGAGTGCAGATACGCAGTATTTT
TRBJ2-5	TRBD1	TRBV19	-	CASSSPDRTYQETQYF	TGTGCCAGTAGTTCTCCGGACAGGACTTACCAAGAGACCCAGTACTTC
TRBJ1-1	TRBD1	TRBV7-2	-	CASSRTGTEAFF	TGTGCCAGCAGCCGGACAGGGACTGAAGCTTTCTTT
TRBJ2-7	-	TRBV6-5	few	CASSSPGKWGEQYF	TGTGCCAGCAGTTCCCCAGGGAAATGGGGCGAGCAGTACTTC
TRBJ2-5	TRBD1	TRBV27	-	CASSLTGTDVKSQYF	TGTGCCAGCAGTTTAACCGGGACAGATGTTAAGTCCCAGTACTTC
TRBJ1-3	-	TRBV19	-	CASSILTPGRQPNTIYF	TGTGCCAGTAGTATCCTGACACCTGGTAGACAACCAAACACCATATATTTT
TRBJ1-2	TRBD1	TRBV28	-	CASSSSRLGGLNYGYTF	TGTGCCAGCAGTTCCTCCCGACTAGGGGGCTTGAACTATGGCTACACCTTC
TRBJ2-5	-	TRBV5-1	-	CASSLVSGVGETQYF	TGCGCCAGCAGCTTGGTTTCAGGGGTTGGAGAGACCCAGTACTTC
TRBJ2-1	-	TRBV7-9	-	CASSLVTGSEQFF	TGTGCCAGCAGCTTAGTGACCGGGAGTGAGCAGTTCTTC
TRBJ2-3	-	TRBV7-6	-	CASSLARITEPDTQYF	TGTGCCAGCAGCTTAGCGCGGATAACGGAACCAGATACGCAGTATTTT
TRBJ2-1	TRBD2	TRBV6-4	-	CASSLAGEAYNEQFF	TGTGCCAGCAGTTTAGCGGGAGAAGCCTACAATGAGCAGTTCTTC
TRBJ1-3	-	TRBV4-3	-	CASSQVLSTGLGNTIYF	TGCGCCAGCAGCCAAGTTTTGAGTACAGGGTTGGGAAACACCATATATTTT
TRBJ2-7	TRBD2	TRBV27	-	CASSFMAGVSYEQYF	TGTGCCAGCAGTTTCATGGCGGGGGTTTCCTACGAGCAGTACTTC
TRBJ2-3	TRBD1	TRBV25-1	-	CASSPGQPTDTQYF	TGTGCCAGCAGCCCGGGACAGCCCACAGATACGCAGTATTTT
TRBJ2-7	-	TRBV14	-	CASSQFARMTYEQYF	TGTGCCAGCAGCCAATTCGCCCGGATGACTTACGAGCAGTACTTC
TRBJ2-1	TRBD2	TRBV28	-	CASSLHEGLAGLDNEQFF	TGTGCCAGCAGTTTACACGAGGGACTAGCGGGATTGGACAATGAGCAGTTCTTC
TRBJ1-5	TRBD1	TRBV4-1	-	CASSLDRDRGDQPQHF	TGCGCCAGCAGCCTAGACCGGGACAGGGGTGATCAGCCCCAGCATTTT
TRBJ2-2	-	TRBV4-2	-	CASSQEVGSGYYTGELFF	TGTGCCAGCAGCCAAGAAGTGGGCAGCGGGTATTACACCGGGGAGCTGTTTTTT
TRBJ2-7	TRBD1	TRBV18	-	CASSPSTGNSYEQYF	TGTGCCAGCTCACCCTCGACAGGGAATTCCTACGAGCAGTACTTC
TRBJ2-1	-	TRBV30	-	CAWSEPGNEQFF	TGTGCCTGGAGTGAACCAGGGAATGAGCAGTTCTTC
TRBJ1-5	-	TRBV10-1	once	CASSQTVLWPQHF	TGCGCCAGCAGTCAGACAGTCCTCTGGCCCCAGCATTTT
TRBJ2-1	-	TRBV6-1	-	CASSEGPYNEQFF	TGTGCCAGCAGTGAAGGGCCCTACAATGAGCAGTTCTTC
TRBJ1-1	TRBD1	TRBV7-2	-	CASSRPGQGSTEAFF	TGTGCCAGCAGCCGACCGGGACAGGGAAGTACTGAAGCTTTCTTT
TRBJ1-1	TRBD1	TRBV19	few	CASSIPPGQGPNTEAFF	TGTGCCAGTAGTATTCCTCCCGGACAGGGGCCGAACACTGAAGCTTTCTTT
TRBJ2-4	TRBD2	TRBV27	-	CASSPLAAGAKNIQYF	TGTGCCAGCAGTCCACTAGCGGCCGGAGCCAAAAACATTCAGTACTTC
TRBJ2-7	TRBD2	TRBV9	-	CASSPAGRGRSEQYF	TGTGCCAGCAGCCCAGCAGGACGCGGGAGATCCGAGCAGTACTTC
TRBJ1-3	TRBD1	TRBV5-5	once	CASSLAGTEFGNTIYF	TGTGCCAGCAGCTTGGCGGGGACAGAATTCGGAAACACCATATATTTT
TRBJ2-3	-	TRBV7-9	once	CASSRGLPLTDTQYF	TGTGCCAGCAGCAGGGGACTGCCCCTCACAGATACGCAGTATTTT
TRBJ2-1	-	TRBV27	-	CASSLRRGYNEQFF	TGTGCCAGCAGTTTACGGCGCGGCTACAATGAGCAGTTCTTC
TRBJ2-2	TRBD2	TRBV29-1	-	CSVRTRAGELFF	TGCAGCGTTCGGACTAGGGCCGGGGAGCTGTTTTTT
TRBJ1-1	TRBD1	TRBV28	-	CASSSRDRGLPEAFF	TGTGCCAGCAGTTCCCGGGACAGGGGGCTTCCGGAAGCTTTCTTT
TRBJ2-1	TRBD2	TRBV2	-	CASSQKAGGNPGEQFF	TGTGCCAGCAGTCAAAAAGCGGGGGGGAATCCAGGTGAGCAGTTCTTC
TRBJ2-5	-	TRBV19	-	CASSPHFWQRSETQYF	TGTGCCAGTAGTCCCCACTTTTGGCAGCGATCGGAGACCCAGTACTTC
TRBJ2-1	TRBD2	TRBV6-4	-	CASSARAGEYNEQFF	TGTGCCAGCAGTGCCCGGGCGGGAGAATACAATGAGCAGTTCTTC
TRBJ2-3	TRBD2	TRBV27	-	CASSLGGPQTTQYF	TGTGCCAGCAGTTTGGGAGGGCCTCAGACCACGCAGTATTTT
TRBJ1-2	-	TRBV28	-	CASSFKGFSGYTF	TGTGCCAGCAGTTTCAAGGGGTTCTCTGGCTACACCTTC
TRBJ2-7	TRBD2	TRBV6-1	-	CASSASLLSPSGSYEQYF	TGTGCCAGCAGTGCATCTCTTTTGTCCCCTAGCGGGAGCTACGAGCAGTACTTC
TRBJ2-2	-	TRBV5-4	-	CASSLSAGELFF	TGTGCCAGCAGCTTGTCTGCCGGGGAGCTGTTTTTT
TRBJ2-2	-	TRBV5-4	-	CASSLEGLSGELFF	TGTGCCAGCAGCTTGGAGGGGTTGTCCGGGGAGCTGTTTTTT
TRBJ2-2	-	TRBV7-3	once	CASSLWSGDTGELFF	TGTGCCAGCAGCTTATGGTCAGGGGACACCGGGGAGCTGTTTTTT
TRBJ2-7	TRBD1	TRBV7-9	-	CASSSNRGQVYEQYF	TGTGCCAGCAGCTCCAACAGGGGGCAAGTCTACGAGCAGTACTTC
TRBJ1-1	TRBD1	TRBV6-6	-	CASSWDSRNTEAFF	TGTGCCAGCAGTTGGGACAGCCGGAACACTGAAGCTTTCTTT
TRBJ2-5	-	TRBV4-3	once	CASSQVTGQETQYF	TGCGCCAGCAGCCAAGTAACAGGGCAAGAGACCCAGTACTTC
TRBJ2-1	TRBD1	TRBV27	-	CASSEIAGGDEQFF	TGTGCCAGCAGTGAAATTGCAGGGGGAGATGAGCAGTTCTTC
TRBJ1-2	-	TRBV5-4	-	CASSPWEGGYYGYTF	TGTGCCAGCAGCCCCTGGGAAGGGGGTTACTATGGCTACACCTTC